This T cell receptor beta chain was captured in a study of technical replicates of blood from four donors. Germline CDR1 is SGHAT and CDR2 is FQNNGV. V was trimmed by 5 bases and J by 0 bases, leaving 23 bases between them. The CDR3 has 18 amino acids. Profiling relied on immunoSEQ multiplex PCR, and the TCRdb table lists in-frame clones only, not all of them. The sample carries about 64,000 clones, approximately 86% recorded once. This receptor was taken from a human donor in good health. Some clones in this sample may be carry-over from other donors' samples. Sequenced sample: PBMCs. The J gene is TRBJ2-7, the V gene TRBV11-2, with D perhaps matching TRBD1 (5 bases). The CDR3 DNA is TGTGCCAGCAGCCAGGGCGTAGGGGAAGGACGGTACTCCTACGAGCAGTACTTC. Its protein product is CASSQGVGEGRYSYEQYF.